This TCR beta chain stems from a study of blood T cell repertoires in COVID-19. This clone showed up just once. Assay: immunoSEQ multiplex PCR; the TCRdb copy retains only in-frame clones and omits some. The table includes more than 250,000 clones, about 80% detected once. The material sequenced was peripheral blood. This receptor was taken from a human donor in a cohort sampled during active COVID-19.

In DNA form, the CDR3 reads TGTGCCAGCAGATTGGGACAGGGGGACACCATATATTTT. This translates into CASRLGQGDTIYF. J is TRBJ1-3 and V is TRBV2, with 11 bases aligning to TRBD1. The germline V gene encodes CDR1 SNHLY and CDR2 FYNNEI. V lost 6 bases to trimming and J lost 8 bases; unmatched junction nucleotides: 3. This CDR3 is built from 13 residues.